These 12 T cell receptor beta chains came from one sample sequenced in a study of T cells in Graves' hyperthyroidism and ophthalmopathy. Amplified TCR beta CDR3 regions derived from RNA transcripts. TCR CDR3 regions were first amplified by RT-PCR with HTBI primers. A single record per CDR3 protein comes from TCRdb applying MiXCR to the multiplex PCR reads. The profile shows 660,000 or so distinct CDR3 sequences, just under 45% of them singletons. The sample taken for sequencing was peripheral blood or thyroid tissue (not recorded which). The receptors originated from an adult man with Graves' disease, either hyperthyroidism or ophthalmopathy (not recorded which).

The V gene is TRBV12-3 or TRBV12-4, the J gene TRBJ2-7, with 7 bases identical to TRBD1. The CDR3 is 14 amino acids. V gave up 6 bases and J gave up 4 bases; unmatched junction bases: 9. The DNA for the CDR3 is TGTGCCAGCAGCCAACAGGGGAGCGCGTACGAGCAGTACTTC. Its protein product is CASSQQGSAYEQYF.

This chain joins TRBV6-1 and TRBJ2-7, with 16 bases lining up with TRBD2. Germline values: CDR1 MNHNS, CDR2 SASEGT. The V gene end was trimmed by 8 bases and the J gene end by 6 bases; junction bases not matched to a gene: 19. This CDR3 region has 19 residues. CDR3 residues: CASALRSGLAGGPISEQYF. The DNA for the CDR3 is TGTGCCAGCGCCTTACGATCGGGACTAGCGGGAGGGCCGATTTCCGAGCAGTACTTC.

This clonotype showed up just a few times. The junction differs from germline at one of its ends, possibly a read error. V gene TRBV10-3 combines with J gene TRBJ1-1, with D uncertain. The CDR3 totals 11 residues. Germline V gives CDR1 ENHRY, CDR2 SYGVKD. The chain's CDR3 is CASSAQQEAFF. The CDR3 DNA reads TGTGCCAGCAGTGCCCAGCAGGAAGCTTTCTTT.

J is TRBJ2-7 and V is TRBV7-9, with D possibly matching TRBD1 (5 bases). V was pared by 5 bases and J by 3 bases, with 11 bases between. The CDR3 is 13 amino acids. Germline CDR1 reads SEHNR; CDR2 reads FQNEAQ (reference sequence). CDR3 nucleotides: TGTGCCAGCAGCCACGACAGCGACTACGAGCAGTACTTC. Translation: CASSHDSDYEQYF.

This clonotype was observed many times. This rearrangement joins TRBV7-9 to TRBJ1-2; TRBD1 matches 7 bases. Germline CDR1 and CDR2: SEHNR and FQNEAQ (reference sequence). V gave up 4 bases and J gave up 7 bases; unmatched junction bases: 9. The length of the CDR3 is 14 residues. The CDR3 region has the DNA TGTGCCAGCAGCTCGACCGGGACAGTTTCTGGCTACACCTTC. Its protein product is CASSSTGTVSGYTF. Using reference TRBV7-9 and TRBJ1-2 for the parts outside the CDR3, the full variable domain is DTGVSQNPRHKITKRGQNVTFRCDPISEHNRLYWYRQTLGQGPEFLTYFQNEAQLEKSRLLSDRFSAERPKGSFSTLEIQRTEQGDSAMYLCASSSTGTVSGYTFGSGTRLTVV.

This clonotype was seen a few times. The gene calls are TRBV7-9 and TRBJ2-7, with D perhaps matching TRBD2 (6 bases). Germline CDR1 SEHNR, CDR2 FQNEAQ (reference sequence). V lost 5 bases and J lost 3, with 14 bases in between. The CDR3 is made up of 14 amino acids. CDR3 region: CASSPEGGGYEQYF. The CDR3 region has the DNA TGTGCCAGCAGCCCAGAGGGAGGCGGCTACGAGCAGTACTTC.

At least ten counts were recorded for this clonotype. The V call is TRBV10-2, the J call TRBJ1-1, with TRBD1 as a possible D gene (5 bases). CDR1 is WSHSY and CDR2 is SAAADI in the germline V gene. The CDR3 consists of 12 residues. The V end lost 7 bases, the J end lost 2 bases, and 8 bases lay between the germline ends. CDR3 region: CASTDSNTEAFF. The CDR3 DNA follows: TGCGCCAGCACCGACAGCAACACTGAAGCTTTCTTT.

The rearrangement joins TRBV20-1 to TRBJ2-5; a possible D gene is TRBD2 (5 bases). This CDR3 is 12 amino acids long. The ends were cut back, 0 bases at V and 9 bases at J, with 11 bases in the middle. The germline CDR1 and CDR2 sequences are DFQATT and SNEGSKA (reference sequence). The CDR3 region has the DNA TGCAGTGCTAGAGAGGGGAGATGGGCCCAGTACTTC. Protein: CSAREGRWAQYF.

A few counts support this clonotype. The chain has TRBV30 and TRBJ1-6; D remains ambiguous. Germline assignment: CDR1 GTSNPN and CDR2 SVGIG (reference sequence). V was cut by 0 bases and J by 9 bases, with 6 bases left in between. CDR3 length equals 12 residues. CDR3 protein: CAWSVMRSPLHF. CDR3 bases: TGTGCCTGGAGTGTTATGCGTTCACCCCTCCACTTT. The variable domain in full, with the rest retrieved from reference TRBV30 and TRBJ1-6, is SQTIHQWPATLVQPVGSPLSLECTVEGTSNPNLYWYRQAAGRGLQLLFYSVGIGQISSEVPQNLSASRPQDRQFILSSKKLLLSDSGFYLCAWSVMRSPLHFGNGTRLTVT.

This chain links TRBV7-9 with TRBJ2-7; 7 bases line up with TRBD1. Trimming cost V 5 bases and J 8 bases; bases outside gene matches: 15. The CDR3 spans 15 residues. In germline, CDR1 is SEHNR, CDR2 FQNEAQ (reference sequence). In DNA, the CDR3 is TGTGCCAGCAGCCTAGGGGGCGGCGGGCAGCCCCAGCAGTACTTC. It specifies CASSLGGGGQPQQYF.

This rearrangement joins TRBV7-6 to TRBJ2-2; D is undetermined. The CDR3 consists of 13 residues. Trimming shortened V by 2 bases and J by 6 bases, and 7 bases separated the two germline ends. From germline, CDR1 is SGHVS and CDR2 FNYEAQ. For the CDR3, the DNA is TGTGCCAGCAGCTTATCACCCTCCGGGGAGCTGTTTTTT. Its protein is CASSLSPSGELFF.

Note on this clonotype: Compared with germline, one end of the junction differs, possibly owing to a read error. The chain has TRBV7-3 and TRBJ1-2; no clear D gene. The CDR3 spans 13 residues. CDR1 SGHTA and CDR2 FQGTGA come from the germline V gene. CDR3 sequence reads: CASSVVDPYGYIF. The CDR3 nucleotides read TGTGCCAGCAGTGTAGTGGATCCCTATGGCTACATCTTC.